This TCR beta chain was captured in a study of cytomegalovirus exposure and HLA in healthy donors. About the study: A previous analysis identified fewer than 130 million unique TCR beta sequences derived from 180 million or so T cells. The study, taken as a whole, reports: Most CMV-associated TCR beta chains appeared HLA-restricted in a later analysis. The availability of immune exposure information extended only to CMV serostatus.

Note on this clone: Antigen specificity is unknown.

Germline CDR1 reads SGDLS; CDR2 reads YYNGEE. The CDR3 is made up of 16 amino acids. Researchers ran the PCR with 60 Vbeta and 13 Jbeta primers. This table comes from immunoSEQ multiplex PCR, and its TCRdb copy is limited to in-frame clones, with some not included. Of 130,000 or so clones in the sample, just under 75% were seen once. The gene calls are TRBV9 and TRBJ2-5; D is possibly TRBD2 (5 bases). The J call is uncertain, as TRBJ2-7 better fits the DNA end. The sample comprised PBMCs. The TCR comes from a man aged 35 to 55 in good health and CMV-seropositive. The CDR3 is CASSSHGAVPSYEQYF. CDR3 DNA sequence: TGTGCCAGCAGCTCCCATGGAGCGGTCCCCTCCTACGAGCAGTACTTC.